This is a list of T cell receptor beta chains from one sample in a study of shared clonotypes between healthy human individuals. TCRdb's table, derived via immunoSEQ multiplex PCR, lists solely in-frame clones and lacks some. The data contain around 2,000,000 clones, 85% to 95% of them singletons. The sequencing input was naive CD8+ T cells from PBMCs. Receptor source: a man aged 18 to 29 in good health. Some clones in this sample may be carry-over from other donors' samples. CDR3s include the opening cysteine and the closing phenylalanine or tryptophan. The D gene is left open where the match is weak. Clone size, where shown, is once, few, many, or a class for clones that have expanded.

>NA|TRBJ2-1|TRBV4-3|TRBD1
TGCGCCAGCAGCCAAGCCCTCGACAGGGAGATCCGGAATGAGCAGTTCTTC
CASSQALDREIRNEQFF
>NA|TRBJ1-1|TRBV29-1|TRBD1
TGCAGCGTAAGGACAGGGAACACTGAAGCTTTCTTT
CSVRTGNTEAFF
>NA|TRBJ2-1|TRBV28|NA
TGTGCCAGCAGTTTGTTCGGGATCACCTACAATGAGCAGTTCTTC
CASSLFGITYNEQFF
>few|TRBJ1-5|TRBV27|TRBD1
TGTGCCAGCAGTTTAGGGACAGGGTTAGGGCCCCAGCATTTT
CASSLGTGLGPQHF
>NA|TRBJ2-3|TRBV7-9|NA
TGTGCCAGCAGCTTAGCCCTGGCAGGGGCTAGCACAGATACGCAGTATTTT
CASSLALAGASTDTQYF
>NA|TRBJ2-7|TRBV28|NA
TGTGCCAGCAGTCGCAGGGTGAACGAGCAGTACTTC
CASSRRVNEQYF
>NA|TRBJ2-7|TRBV5-1|TRBD2
TGCGCCAGCAGCTTTACTAGCGGGAGGGCCCCAGCCGAGCAGTACTTC
CASSFTSGRAPAEQYF
>NA|TRBJ2-7|TRBV4-1|TRBD1
TGCGCCAGCAGCTCCAGGGGGCAGGGAACCTACGAGCAGTACTTC
CASSSRGQGTYEQYF
>once|TRBJ2-7|TRBV28|NA
TGTGCCAGCAGTTTGGCGGGCCCTCCTCACTACGAGCAGTACTTC
CASSLAGPPHYEQYF
>NA|TRBJ2-1|TRBV21-1|NA
TGTGCCAGCAGCAAAGCTTGGGCAGGGGAGGCGAATAATGAGCAGTTCTTC
CASSKAWAGEANNEQFF
>NA|TRBJ2-1|TRBV9|TRBD2
TGTGCCAGCAGCGCGACTAGCGGGATTGGTAATGAGCAGTTCTTC
CASSATSGIGNEQFF
>NA|TRBJ2-3|TRBV27|NA
TGTGCCAGCAGTCCGTTCGACAGGCCAGCGAGCACAGATACGCAGTATTTT
CASSPFDRPASTDTQYF
>NA|TRBJ2-7|TRBV28|TRBD2
TGTGCCAGCAGCAGGACTAGCGGATACGAGCAGTACTTC
CASSRTSGYEQYF
>NA|TRBJ1-5|TRBV28|NA
TGTGCCAGCAGTTTGATCCTCACAGGTAATCAGCCCCAGCATTTT
CASSLILTGNQPQHF
>NA|TRBJ2-1|TRBV11-2|NA
TGTGCCAGCAGCTTACGCGTCGGTCTAAGCTCCTACAATGAGCAGTTCTTC
CASSLRVGLSSYNEQFF
>once|TRBJ2-7|TRBV4-1|NA
TGCGCCAGCAGCCCAGTGGCGGGCTACGAGCAGTACTTC
CASSPVAGYEQYF
>NA|TRBJ1-1|TRBV7-9|NA
TGTGCCAGCAGGGACGCGGGACAGAACACTGAAGCTTTCTTT
CASRDAGQNTEAFF
>NA|TRBJ2-2|TRBV1|NA
TGCACCAGCAGCGGACGCGCGGAGGGGACAGACCCCCCCGGGGAGCTGTTTTTT
CTSSGRAEGTDPPGELFF
>NA|TRBJ2-5|TRBV13|NA
TGTGCCAGCAGCTCCCAGAGACTCCAAGAGACCCAGTACTTC
CASSSQRLQETQYF
>NA|TRBJ1-4|TRBV7-9|NA
TGTGCCAGCAGCCCACCAGGTGCGGCGGCCCCAGGAGGAGAAAAACTGTTTTTT
CASSPPGAAAPGGEKLFF
>NA|TRBJ2-3|TRBV16|NA
TGTGCCAGCAGCCTCACCCATTATGGGCTCACAGATACGCAGTATTTT
CASSLTHYGLTDTQYF
>NA|TRBJ1-3|TRBV6-1|NA
TGTGCCACCCTAGGAGACTTCTCTGGAAACACCATATATTTT
CATLGDFSGNTIYF
>NA|TRBJ2-3|TRBV30|TRBD2
TGTGCCTGGGAAGGACTAGCGGGACTACGCACAGATACGCAGTATTTT
CAWEGLAGLRTDTQYF
>once|TRBJ2-2|TRBV29-1|NA
TGCAGCGTTCGAACAGGGCAGCGGAACACCGGGGAGCTGTTTTTT
CSVRTGQRNTGELFF
>once|TRBJ1-5|TRBV7-6|NA
TGTGCCAGCAGCTTAGAGGGACGGAGACTGTATAGCAATCAGCCCCAGCATTTT
CASSLEGRRLYSNQPQHF
>many|TRBJ2-7|TRBV5-8|NA
TGTGCCAGCAGCTTGGGGACATGGACCTCCTACGAGCAGTACTTC
CASSLGTWTSYEQYF
>NA|TRBJ2-3|TRBV6-5|TRBD1
TGTGCCAGCAGTTTGGGACAGGGGGTGACAGATACGCAGTATTTT
CASSLGQGVTDTQYF
>once|TRBJ2-2|TRBV28|NA
TGTGCCAGCAGTCCTCGCTACACCGGGGAGCTGTTTTTT
CASSPRYTGELFF
>NA|TRBJ1-1|TRBV7-9|NA
TGTGCCAGCAAGGGGGGTGGCACTGAAGCTTTCTTT
CASKGGGTEAFF
>NA|TRBJ2-3|TRBV7-6|TRBD2
TGTGCCAGCAGCTTACGGGGGGGGCCGTTGGATACGCAGTATTTT
CASSLRGGPLDTQYF
>NA|TRBJ2-3|TRBV13|NA
TGTGCCAGCAGCCCATTCAGGTCCTCGTCTGATACGCAGTATTTT
CASSPFRSSSDTQYF